This T cell receptor beta chain was identified during a study of cytomegalovirus exposure and HLA in healthy donors. Study summary: Early released data comprised about 90 million unique TCRs from HLA-typed donors.

About this clone: Its antigen is unidentified.

Study-level results: When analyzed later, a missense DCLRE1C variant was found to be linked to TCR beta V- and J-gene trimming.

Both 60 Vbeta primers and 13 Jbeta primers went into the PCR. Produced via immunoSEQ multiplex PCR; TCRdb's table is partial and in-frame only. The sample consists of 90,000 to 150,000 clones, about three quarters of them appearing once. Per germline, CDR1 MDHEN and CDR2 SYDVKM. J was trimmed by 9 bases and V by 5 bases; bases with no gene match: 9. The CDR3 length is 14 residues. The TCR sequence derives from a woman under 40 in good health and CMV-seropositive. The sequencing input was PBMCs. V is TRBV28 and J is TRBJ2-3; 9 bases fit TRBD2. The CDR3 is CASSPPRTSGTQYF. The CDR3 nucleotides are TGTGCCAGCAGTCCCCCCCGCACTAGCGGGACGCAGTATTTT.